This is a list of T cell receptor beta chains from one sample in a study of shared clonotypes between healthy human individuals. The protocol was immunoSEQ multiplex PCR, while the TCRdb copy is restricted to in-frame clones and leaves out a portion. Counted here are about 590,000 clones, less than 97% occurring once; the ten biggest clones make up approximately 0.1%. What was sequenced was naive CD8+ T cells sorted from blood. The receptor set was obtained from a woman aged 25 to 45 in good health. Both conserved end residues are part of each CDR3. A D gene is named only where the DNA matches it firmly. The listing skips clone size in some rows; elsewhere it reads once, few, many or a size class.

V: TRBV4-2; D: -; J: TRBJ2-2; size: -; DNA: TGTGCCAGCAGCCACCCAGGCAACACCGGGGAGCTGTTTTTT; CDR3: CASSHPGNTGELFF
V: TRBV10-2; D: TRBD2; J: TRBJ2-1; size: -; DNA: TGCGCCAGCAGTGGGGGGACTAGCGGCCACAATGAGCAGTTCTTC; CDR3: CASSGGTSGHNEQFF
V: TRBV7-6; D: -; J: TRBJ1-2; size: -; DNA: TGTGCCAGCAGTTGGGGGGAGGGTGGCTACACCTTC; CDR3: CASSWGEGGYTF
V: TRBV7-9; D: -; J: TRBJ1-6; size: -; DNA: TGTGCCAGCAGCACCCAGGGTGATAATTCACCCCTCCACTTT; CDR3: CASSTQGDNSPLHF
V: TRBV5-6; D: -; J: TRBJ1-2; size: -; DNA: TGTGCCAGCAGCCAATTGGGATATGGCTACACCTTC; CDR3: CASSQLGYGYTF
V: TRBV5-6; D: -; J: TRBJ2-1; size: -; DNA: TGTGCCAGCACAGAAGCGTTGGGTTCGGCGCAGTTCTTC; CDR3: CASTEALGSAQFF
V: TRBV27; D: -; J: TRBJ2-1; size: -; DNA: TGTGCCACCAGACCGGGACTGCAAGAATACAATGAGCAGTTCTTC; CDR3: CATRPGLQEYNEQFF
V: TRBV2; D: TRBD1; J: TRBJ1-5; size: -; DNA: TGTGCCAGCAGCGCTATGACAGGGGTCAATCAGCCCCAGCATTTT; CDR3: CASSAMTGVNQPQHF
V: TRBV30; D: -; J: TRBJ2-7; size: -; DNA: TGTGCCTGGAGTGGGCCGGGAGAGGATTACGAGCAGTACTTC; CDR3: CAWSGPGEDYEQYF
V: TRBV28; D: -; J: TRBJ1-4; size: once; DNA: TGTGCCACCCAGGGTCGAGAAAAACTGTTTTTT; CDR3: CATQGREKLFF
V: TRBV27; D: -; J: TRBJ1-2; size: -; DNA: TGTGCCAGCAGTCTCGATCAGGGAGGCGGCTACACCTTC; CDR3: CASSLDQGGGYTF
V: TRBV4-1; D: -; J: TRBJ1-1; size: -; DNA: TGCGCCAGCAGCCACAGTGGGAGGGTTATAACTTACGCTGAAGCTTTCTTT; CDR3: CASSHSGRVITYAEAFF
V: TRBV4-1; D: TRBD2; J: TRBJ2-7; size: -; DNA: TGCGCCAGCAGCCATCGGGAGGGCCTGGGCGGCGAGCAGTACTTC; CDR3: CASSHREGLGGEQYF
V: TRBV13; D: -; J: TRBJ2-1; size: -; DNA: TGTGCCAGCAGCGAGATAGCGGTAGTTGAGCAGTTCTTC; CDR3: CASSEIAVVEQFF
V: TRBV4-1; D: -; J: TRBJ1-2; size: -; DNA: TGCGCCAGCAGCCAAGAGGCCACTGGCTATGGCTACACCTTC; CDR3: CASSQEATGYGYTF
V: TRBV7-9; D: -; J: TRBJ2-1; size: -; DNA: TGTGCCAGCAGCCCCCAGGGAGCCTTACTAGCTTACAATGAGCAGTTCTTC; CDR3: CASSPQGALLAYNEQFF
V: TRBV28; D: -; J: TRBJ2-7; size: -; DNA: TGTGCCAGCAGTTTCGACAGTTCCTACGAGCAGTACTTC; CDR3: CASSFDSSYEQYF
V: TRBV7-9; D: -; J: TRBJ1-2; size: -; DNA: TGTGCCAGCAGCCCGGCAGGTACAGGAGGGAGTTTAGGTGGCTACACCTTC; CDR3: CASSPAGTGGSLGGYTF
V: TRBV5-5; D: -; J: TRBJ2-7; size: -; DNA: TGTGCCAGCAGCTTAATAACAGGGAGTTACGAGCAGTACTTC; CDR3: CASSLITGSYEQYF
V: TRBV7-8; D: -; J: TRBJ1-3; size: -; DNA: TGTGCCAGCAGCTTAAGTCACCGCTATGTCTCTGGAAACACCATATATTTT; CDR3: CASSLSHRYVSGNTIYF
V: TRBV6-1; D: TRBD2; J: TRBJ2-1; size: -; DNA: TGTGCCAGCAGTGGACGGGGGACTAGCGGGAAAATTTATGAGCAGTTCTTC; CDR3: CASSGRGTSGKIYEQFF
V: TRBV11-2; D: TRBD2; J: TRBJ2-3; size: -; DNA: TGTGCCAGCAGCTTAGCCCGGACTAGCGGGGATACGCAGTATTTT; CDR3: CASSLARTSGDTQYF
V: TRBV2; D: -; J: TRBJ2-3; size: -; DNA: TGTGCCAGCAGCATGGGACTGAGCACAGATACGCAGTATTTT; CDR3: CASSMGLSTDTQYF
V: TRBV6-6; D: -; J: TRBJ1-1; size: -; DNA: TGTGCCAGCAGTTACTCCGAGAACACTGAAGCTTTCTTT; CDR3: CASSYSENTEAFF
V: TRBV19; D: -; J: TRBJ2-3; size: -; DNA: TGTGCCAGTAGTATGCTGCGCACAGATACGCAGTATTTT; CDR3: CASSMLRTDTQYF
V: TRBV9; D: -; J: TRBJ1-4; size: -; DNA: TGTGCCAGCAGCGGGGACGACGGTGGGACTAATGAAAAACTGTTTTTT; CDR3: CASSGDDGGTNEKLFF
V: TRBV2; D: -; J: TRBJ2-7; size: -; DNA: TGTGCCAGCAGTGTCCTCGCCGTCCCCTACGAGCAGTACTTC; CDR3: CASSVLAVPYEQYF
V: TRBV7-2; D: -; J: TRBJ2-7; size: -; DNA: TGTGCCAGCAGCTTAGGCAGCAATCCCTCCTACGAGCAGTACTTC; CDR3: CASSLGSNPSYEQYF
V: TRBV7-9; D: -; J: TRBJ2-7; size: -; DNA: TGTGCCAGCATCCCACAGGGCAACTACGAGCAGTACTTC; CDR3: CASIPQGNYEQYF
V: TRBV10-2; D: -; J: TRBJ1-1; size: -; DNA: TGCGCCAGCACCGCGGGGGTCTACACTGAAGCTTTCTTT; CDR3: CASTAGVYTEAFF
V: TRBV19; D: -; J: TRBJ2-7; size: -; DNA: TGTGCCAGTAGTATAGGACAGATGACCTACGAGCAGTACTTC; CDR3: CASSIGQMTYEQYF
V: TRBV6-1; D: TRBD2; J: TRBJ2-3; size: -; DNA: TGTGCCAGCAGTGAATCTGTGGCGGGAGCGGGGGATACGCAGTATTTT; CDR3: CASSESVAGAGDTQYF
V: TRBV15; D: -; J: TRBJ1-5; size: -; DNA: TGTGCCACCAGCAGTTTAACAGGGAATCAGCCCCAGCATTTT; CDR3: CATSSLTGNQPQHF
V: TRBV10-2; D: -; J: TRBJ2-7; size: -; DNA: TGCGCCAGCAGCGGGACCTACGAGCAGTACTTC; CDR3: CASSGTYEQYF
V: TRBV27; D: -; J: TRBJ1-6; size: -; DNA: TGTGCCAGCAGTTTTCTTTATAATTCACCCCTCCACTTT; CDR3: CASSFLYNSPLHF
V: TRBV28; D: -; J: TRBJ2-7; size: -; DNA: TGTGCCAGCAGTTTACCGGACCACTACGAGCAGTACTTC; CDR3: CASSLPDHYEQYF
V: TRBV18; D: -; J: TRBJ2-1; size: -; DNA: TGTGCCAGCTCACCGATGCAGGGGATTAACGATGAGCAGTTCTTC; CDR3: CASSPMQGINDEQFF
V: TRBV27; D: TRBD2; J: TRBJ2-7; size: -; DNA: TGTGCCAGCAGCCCTAGCGGGAGTTCCTACGAGCAGTACTTC; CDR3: CASSPSGSSYEQYF
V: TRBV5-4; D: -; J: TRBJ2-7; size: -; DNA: TGTGCCAGCAGCAACCGGGACGGGGCCTACGAGCAGTACTTC; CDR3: CASSNRDGAYEQYF
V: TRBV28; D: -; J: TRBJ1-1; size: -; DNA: TGTGCCAGCATCAACCGGGACGCACACAACACTGAAGCTTTCTTT; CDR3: CASINRDAHNTEAFF
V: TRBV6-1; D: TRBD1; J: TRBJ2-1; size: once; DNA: TGTGCCAGCAGTGTTCCGGGACAGGCGTACAATGAGCAGTTCTTC; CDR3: CASSVPGQAYNEQFF
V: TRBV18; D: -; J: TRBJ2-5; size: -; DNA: TGTGCCAGCTCAGACTACGGAGGTCGGGAGACCCAGTACTTC; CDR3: CASSDYGGRETQYF
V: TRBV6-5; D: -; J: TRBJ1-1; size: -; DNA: TGTGCCAGCAGGGACGGGGGGACTGAAGCTTTCTTT; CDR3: CASRDGGTEAFF
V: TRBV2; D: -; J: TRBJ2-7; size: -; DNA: TGTGCCAGCAGTGAAGCCACCGGGGTAAGCTCCTACGAGCAGTACTTC; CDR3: CASSEATGVSSYEQYF
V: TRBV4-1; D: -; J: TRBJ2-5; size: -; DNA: TGCGCCAGCAGCCAAGACAGGGAGGAGACCCAGTACTTC; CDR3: CASSQDREETQYF
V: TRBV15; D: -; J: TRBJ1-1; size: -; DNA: TGTGCCACCAGCAGAGTCCCAAGTTGGGACACTGAAGCTTTCTTT; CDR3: CATSRVPSWDTEAFF
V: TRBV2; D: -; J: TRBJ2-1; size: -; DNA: TGTGCCAGCAGTGAAGCCGAGCTAGCAGGTGAGCAGTTCTTC; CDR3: CASSEAELAGEQFF
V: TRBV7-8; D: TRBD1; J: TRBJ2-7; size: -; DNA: TGTGCCAGCAGCTTTGACAGGGGCGGCAAAAGCTCCTACGAGCAGTACTTC; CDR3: CASSFDRGGKSSYEQYF
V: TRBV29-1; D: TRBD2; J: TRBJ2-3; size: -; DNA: TGCAGCGTTGAAGGGAGCGGGAGTATGGCAGATACGCAGTATTTT; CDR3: CSVEGSGSMADTQYF